This TCR beta chain originates from a study of T cell changes during pregnancy in multiple sclerosis. TCRdb's table, derived via immunoSEQ multiplex PCR, lists solely in-frame clones and lacks some. The sample holds roughly 72,000 clones, around 89% seen once. Per the germline V gene, CDR1 is LGHNA and CDR2 is YSLEER. Losses at the gene ends were 1 base for V and 1 base for J; bases not matched to a gene: 5. CDR3 size: 16 residues. This chain connects TRBV4-3 to TRBJ2-7, with TRBD1 matching over 9 bases. The receptor was derived from a female donor in good health, enrolled as a control in a pregnancy study. The material was peripheral blood, obtained in the first trimester of pregnancy. This chain's CDR3 is CASSQGDRVSSYEQYF. The DNA of the CDR3 is TGCGCCAGCAGCCAAGGGGACAGGGTCTCATCCTACGAGCAGTACTTC.